This TCR beta chain was sequenced in a study of T cell responses to AZD1222 COVID-19 vaccine. The CDR3 is made up of 14 amino acids. From germline, CDR1 is KGHSH and CDR2 LQKENI. V was cut by 0 bases and J by 1 base, with 6 bases left in between. Only in-frame clones appear in the TCRdb table, and some are missing; sequencing was by immunoSEQ multiplex PCR. This table holds tens of thousands of clones, roughly 91% found once. Sequenced material: peripheral blood, taken 28 days after the second AZD1222 dose. This chain connects TRBV18 to TRBJ1-1, with D maybe TRBD1 (5 bases). This receptor was taken from an adult who received the AZD1222 COVID-19 vaccine. This CDR3 reads CASSPPQGNTEAFF. CDR3 coding DNA: TGTGCCAGCTCACCACCCCAGGGGAACACTGAAGCTTTCTTT.